Below are 8 T cell receptor beta chains sequenced from a single sample in a study of T cells in Graves' hyperthyroidism and ophthalmopathy. Amplification of TCR beta CDR3 regions used RNA as the template. The TCR CDR3 first-round RT-PCR relied on the HTBI primer set. TCRdb passed the multiplex PCR reads through MiXCR, listing each CDR3 protein once. The sample lists roughly 550,000 distinct CDR3 sequences; about 16% were seen once. The sample taken for sequencing was blood. Receptors were obtained from a woman aged 25 to 39 with Graves' ophthalmopathy.

This clonotype was seen a handful of times. The chain has TRBV28 and TRBJ2-7; D is undetermined. This CDR3 has 14 amino acids. The germline V and J ends were trimmed by 3 bases and 4 bases, with 13 bases remaining between them. Germline V CDR1 and CDR2: MDHEN, SYDVKM. In DNA form, the CDR3 reads TGTGCCAGCAGTTTGTACCGGGTCCCTTACGAGCAGTACTTC. Translating it yields CASSLYRVPYEQYF.

The genes are TRBV12-3 or TRBV12-4 and TRBJ2-7; 8 bases are a match to TRBD2. Trimming at V came to 1 base and at J to 6 bases, leaving 17 bases not matched to a gene. This CDR3 comprises 18 residues. CDR3 nucleotides: TGTGCCAGCAGTTTAGGGGGCACAGCGGGAGCTTGGAGTCCCGAGCAGTACTTC. It specifies CASSLGGTAGAWSPEQYF.

The chain joins TRBV15 to TRBJ1-5; TRBD1 agrees at 9 bases. The CDR3 is 14 residues long. The junction had 8 bases not matched to a gene; V was cut back by 8 bases and J by 6 bases. Per germline, CDR1 LNHNV and CDR2 YYDKDF (reference sequence). CDR3 protein: CATGMDRGRQPQHF. CDR3 DNA sequence: TGTGCCACCGGTATGGACAGGGGTCGTCAGCCCCAGCATTTT.

In this sample, this clonotype turned up a few times. The rearrangement joins TRBV7-2 to TRBJ1-1; possible D gene TRBD1, 6 bases. Looked up from germline, CDR1 is SGHTA and CDR2 is FQGNSA. This CDR3 has 13 amino acids. With 2 bases removed from V and 6 bases from J, the gap between germline ends came to 10 bases. The CDR3 loop reads CASSLPGVPEAFF. CDR3 coding DNA: TGTGCCAGCAGCTTACCAGGGGTCCCTGAAGCTTTCTTT.

This clonotype was picked up many times. The chain couples TRBV30 to TRBJ2-4; weak D call: TRBD1 (6 bases). Germline V CDR1 and CDR2: GTSNPN, SVGIG (reference sequence). Trimming removed 2 bases from V and 0 bases from J, with 17 bases in between. The CDR3 runs to 17 residues. CDR3 protein: CAWSPGAILLAKNIQYF. The CDR3 DNA follows: TGTGCCTGGAGTCCAGGGGCGATTCTACTAGCCAAAAACATTCAGTACTTC. The full variable domain, rest sourced from reference TRBV30 and TRBJ2-4, is SQTIHQWPATLVQPVGSPLSLECTVEGTSNPNLYWYRQAAGRGLQLLFYSVGIGQISSEVPQNLSASRPQDRQFILSSKKLLLSDSGFYLCAWSPGAILLAKNIQYFGAGTRLSVL.

This clonotype has at least ten counts. The DNA for the CDR3 is TGTGCCAGCAGTTTATGGCAGGGGGAGACCCAGTACTTC. It translates to CASSLWQGETQYF. The V and J genes are TRBV12-3 or TRBV12-4 and TRBJ2-5; tentatively, D is TRBD1 (6 bases). The CDR3 is 13 amino acids. Trimming removed 2 bases from V and 5 bases from J, with 9 bases in between.

This clonotype was observed at least ten times. This chain connects TRBV7-2 to TRBJ2-2; D may correspond to TRBD1 or TRBD2 (5 bases each). This CDR3 has 15 amino acids. The V end was cut by 3 bases, the J end by 0 bases, with 8 bases between. Germline V gives CDR1 SGHTA, CDR2 FQGNSA. CDR3: CASSFGATNTGELFF. CDR3 nucleotides: TGTGCCAGCAGCTTCGGGGCTACGAACACCGGGGAGCTGTTTTTT. Full variable domain (remainder filled in from reference TRBV7-2 and TRBJ2-2): GAGVSQSPSNKVTEKGKDVELRCDPISGHTALYWYRQSLGQGLEFLIYFQGNSAPDKSGLPSDRFSAERTGGSVSTLTIQRTQQEDSAVYLCASSFGATNTGELFFGEGSRLTVL.

This clonotype came up many times. The chain couples TRBV7-3 to TRBJ2-1; perhaps TRBD2 as D (7 bases). Germline assignment: CDR1 SGHTA and CDR2 FQGTGA. The germline V and J ends were trimmed by 1 base and 7 bases, with 20 bases remaining between them. This CDR3 is 17 amino acids long. The CDR3 DNA sequence: TGTGCCAGCAGCTTAAAAGGGGGGGAGGGCCTTTCGAATGAGCAGTTCTTC. Protein product: CASSLKGGEGLSNEQFF.